This is a list of T cell receptor beta chains from one sample in a study of OX40 agonist ivuxolimab in advanced cancers. Sequencing was performed with immunoSEQ multiplex PCR; in TCRdb, only in-frame clones are kept and a portion is missing. Of about 50,000 clones listed, roughly three quarters are singletons. This specimen consisted of CD4+ or CD8+ T cells sorted from blood, obtained in a trial of the OX40 agonist ivuxolimab. The receptor set was obtained from an adult with an advanced solid tumor such as melanoma, head and neck, liver or kidney cancer. Each CDR3 is given with its conserved first and last residue. The D gene is left open where the match is weak. Only part of the rows carry a size: once, few, many, or a class if the clone is expanded.

D gene	CDR3 length	V gene	J gene	clone size	CDR3 protein	CDR3 DNA
-	13	TRBV19	TRBJ1-2	few	CASSNRVGYGYTF	TGTGCCAGTAGTAACAGGGTGGGCTATGGCTACACCTTC
TRBD2	15	TRBV13	TRBJ2-1	-	CASSSKREAINEQFF	TGTGCCAGCAGCTCCAAGCGGGAGGCCATAAATGAGCAGTTCTTC
-	14	TRBV4-3	TRBJ1-1	few	CASSLTGMNTEAFF	TGCGCCAGCAGCCTAACCGGAATGAACACTGAAGCTTTCTTT
-	15	TRBV6-9	TRBJ2-3	-	CASSETEGSTDTQYF	TGTGCCAGCAGTGAAACTGAAGGGTCCACAGATACGCAGTATTTT
TRBD2	16	TRBV4-1	TRBJ2-1	-	CASSLSGSGVNNEQFF	TGCGCCAGCAGCCTTAGCGGGAGCGGCGTCAACAATGAGCAGTTCTTC
-	14	TRBV4-3	TRBJ2-7	-	CASSQGTRSYEQYF	TGCGCCAGCAGCCAAGGCACCCGCTCCTACGAGCAGTACTTC
-	14	TRBV27	TRBJ2-1	-	CASSLGQGGNEQFF	TGTGCCAGCAGTCTTGGGCAGGGAGGCAATGAGCAGTTCTTC
-	17	TRBV11-2	TRBJ2-1	-	CASRPSSSRGFYNEQFF	TGTGCCAGCAGGCCATCCAGCTCTCGAGGTTTCTACAATGAGCAGTTCTTC
-	14	TRBV4-3	TRBJ1-4	-	CASSQQTTNEKLFF	TGCGCCAGCAGCCAGCAAACAACTAATGAAAAACTGTTTTTT
TRBD2	16	TRBV5-1	TRBJ2-5	-	CASSEGLAGVTETQYF	TGCGCCAGCAGCGAGGGACTAGCGGGAGTAACTGAGACCCAGTACTTC
-	15	TRBV6-1	TRBJ2-5	few	CASSPLVADKETQYF	TGTGCCAGCAGTCCACTGGTAGCGGACAAAGAGACCCAGTACTTC
-	14	TRBV4-1	TRBJ2-4	few	CASSRGQSGGIQYF	TGCGCCAGCAGCCGCGGCCAAAGTGGTGGCATTCAGTACTTC
TRBD2	15	TRBV5-1	TRBJ2-1	-	CASSRTSYTYNEQFF	TGCGCCAGCAGCCGGACTAGCTATACTTACAATGAGCAGTTCTTC
-	12	TRBV18	TRBJ2-1	once	CASSQRVNEQFF	TGTGCCAGCTCGCAAAGAGTAAATGAGCAGTTCTTC
TRBD1	18	TRBV10-3	TRBJ1-1	-	CAISESLTGIGGNTEAFF	TGTGCCATCAGTGAGTCACTGACAGGGATCGGCGGGAACACTGAAGCTTTCTTT
TRBD1	14	TRBV7-9	TRBJ2-5	-	CASSQTGSVETQYF	TGTGCCAGCAGCCAGACAGGGAGTGTCGAGACCCAGTACTTC
-	15	TRBV6-5	TRBJ2-7	-	CASSYSRGQVYEQYF	TGTGCCAGCAGTTACTCGAGGGGACAAGTCTACGAGCAGTACTTC
-	12	TRBV19	TRBJ2-3	-	CASRSGLDTQYF	TGTGCCAGTAGGTCAGGGCTAGATACGCAGTATTTT
-	14	TRBV7-2	TRBJ1-2	-	CASSYSQGNYGYTF	TGTGCCAGCAGCTACTCCCAGGGTAACTATGGCTACACCTTC
-	14	TRBV25-1	TRBJ1-1	-	CASSERGVGTEAFF	TGTGCCAGCAGTGAACGGGGGGTTGGCACTGAAGCTTTCTTT
-	13	TRBV27	TRBJ2-3	few	CASSHAPGNTQYF	TGTGCCAGCAGTCACGCCCCGGGAAATACGCAGTATTTT
-	15	TRBV5-6	TRBJ2-2	-	CASSWDNSNTGELFF	TGTGCCAGCAGTTGGGACAACTCGAACACCGGGGAGCTGTTTTTT
TRBD1	15	TRBV11-3	TRBJ2-1	-	CASSQFGTGPNEQFF	TGTGCCAGCAGCCAATTCGGGACAGGGCCCAATGAGCAGTTCTTC
TRBD2	20	TRBV4-1	TRBJ2-7	-	CASSPHGRIIAGGTRGRQYF	TGCGCCAGCAGCCCCCACGGAAGAATTATAGCGGGAGGAACCCGGGGAAGGCAGTACTTC
-	13	TRBV11-2	TRBJ1-3	-	CASSLQSGNTIYF	TGTGCCAGCAGCCTACAGTCTGGAAACACCATATATTTT
TRBD2	17	TRBV7-2	TRBJ2-2	few	CASSLDWPSGNTGELFF	TGTGCCAGCAGCTTAGACTGGCCTAGCGGAAACACCGGGGAGCTGTTTTTT
TRBD1	15	TRBV30	TRBJ1-1	-	CACKRQGVWTTEAFF	TGTGCCTGCAAACGACAGGGGGTCTGGACCACTGAAGCTTTCTTT
-	14	TRBV5-1	TRBJ2-2	-	CATKTDLNTGELFF	TGCGCCACCAAGACTGATCTAAACACCGGGGAGCTGTTTTTT
-	11	TRBV5-6	TRBJ1-2	-	CASSLGYGYTF	TGTGCCAGCAGCTTAGGCTATGGCTACACCTTC
-	14	TRBV7-2	TRBJ1-1	-	CASSLVALNTEAFF	TGTGCCAGCAGCTTAGTTGCGCTGAACACTGAAGCTTTCTTT
-	13	TRBV6-5	TRBJ1-1	-	CASSYFKATEAFF	TGTGCCAGCAGTTACTTCAAGGCTACTGAAGCTTTCTTT